This is a list of T cell receptor beta chains from one sample in a study of siplizumab effects on memory and regulatory T cells. Repertoires were generated with immunoSEQ multiplex PCR, while TCRdb's copy carries only in-frame clones and drops some. The repertoire holds around 82,000 clones, with about 92% as singletons. Sequencing was carried out using CD8+ T cells sorted from blood. The source is a human donor in good health. Both conserved end residues are part of each CDR3.

j_call: TRBJ2-5
v_call: TRBV19
cdr3_aa: CASSRTGMWQETQYF

j_call: TRBJ2-7
v_call: TRBV9
cdr3_aa: CASSVAGEVYEQYF

j_call: TRBJ1-4
v_call: TRBV23-1
cdr3_aa: CASSPLQEKLFF

j_call: TRBJ2-4
v_call: TRBV29-1
cdr3_aa: CSVGSGLENIQYF

j_call: TRBJ2-5
v_call: TRBV9
cdr3_aa: CASSGTSGQETQYF

j_call: TRBJ2-1
v_call: TRBV7-7
cdr3_aa: CASSPGGIYDEQFF

j_call: TRBJ2-5
v_call: TRBV5-4
cdr3_aa: CASSETGSGTQYF

j_call: TRBJ2-7
v_call: TRBV6-1
cdr3_aa: CASSPSRANEQYF

j_call: TRBJ2-4
v_call: TRBV2
cdr3_aa: CASSGGKGGAILAKNIQYF

j_call: TRBJ2-1
v_call: TRBV10-2
cdr3_aa: CASSIGVLEVDEQFF

j_call: TRBJ2-1
v_call: TRBV7-6
cdr3_aa: CASSVTSFNEQFF

j_call: TRBJ1-4
v_call: TRBV4-3
cdr3_aa: CASSAPGNEKLFF

j_call: TRBJ2-7
v_call: TRBV6-6
cdr3_aa: CASSLTAYEQYF

j_call: TRBJ1-2
v_call: TRBV9
cdr3_aa: CASSIRDSANYGYTF

j_call: TRBJ1-1
v_call: TRBV9
cdr3_aa: CASSEGQGNTEAFF

j_call: TRBJ2-3
v_call: TRBV7-2
cdr3_aa: CASSPTSGTSTDTQYF

j_call: TRBJ1-3
v_call: TRBV27
cdr3_aa: CASKAGTEGNTIYF

j_call: TRBJ2-5
v_call: TRBV5-1
cdr3_aa: CASSFLAGGTQETQYF

j_call: TRBJ2-3
v_call: TRBV15
cdr3_aa: CATSRTEGYDTQYF

j_call: TRBJ2-3
v_call: TRBV27
cdr3_aa: CASSPLSTGTSTDTQYF

j_call: TRBJ1-2
v_call: TRBV7-3
cdr3_aa: CASSPQGGWFYGYTF

j_call: TRBJ1-1
v_call: TRBV7-3
cdr3_aa: CASSFTGGTEAFF

j_call: TRBJ2-7
v_call: TRBV11-1
cdr3_aa: CASSFGVGEQYF

j_call: TRBJ2-3
v_call: TRBV2
cdr3_aa: CASSAGLAGTDTQYF

j_call: TRBJ2-5
v_call: TRBV5-1
cdr3_aa: CASSLEFQGQETQYF

j_call: TRBJ2-2
v_call: TRBV29-1
cdr3_aa: CSVATENTGELFF

j_call: TRBJ2-2
v_call: TRBV6-1
cdr3_aa: CASSSTGELFF

j_call: TRBJ1-5
v_call: TRBV18
cdr3_aa: CASSPPYGVGYQPQHF

j_call: TRBJ1-5
v_call: TRBV19
cdr3_aa: CASVGGFNQPQHF

j_call: TRBJ1-2
v_call: TRBV13
cdr3_aa: CASSSGQGVYDGYTF

j_call: TRBJ1-6
v_call: TRBV4-3
cdr3_aa: CASSREPKTALNSPLHF

j_call: TRBJ2-7
v_call: TRBV19
cdr3_aa: CASSDEGGSYEQYF

j_call: TRBJ1-2
v_call: TRBV19
cdr3_aa: CASSISDIIYGYTF

j_call: TRBJ2-7
v_call: TRBV11-2
cdr3_aa: CASSPPRGGLTEQYF

j_call: TRBJ1-2
v_call: TRBV25-1
cdr3_aa: CASSDPGSLGYTF

j_call: TRBJ2-1
v_call: TRBV7-3
cdr3_aa: CASSLNSGNEQFF

j_call: TRBJ2-1
v_call: TRBV7-3
cdr3_aa: CASSPSGGYNEQFF

j_call: TRBJ2-7
v_call: TRBV4-2
cdr3_aa: CASSQDQPPLAGGIVGEQYF

j_call: TRBJ2-1
v_call: TRBV30
cdr3_aa: CAWTHGGNEQFF

j_call: TRBJ2-1
v_call: TRBV5-1
cdr3_aa: CASSWGGQGAYEQFF

j_call: TRBJ2-5
v_call: TRBV7-8
cdr3_aa: CASSPWASGVKETQYF

j_call: TRBJ1-2
v_call: TRBV4-3
cdr3_aa: CASSQGGGAGYTF

j_call: TRBJ2-5
v_call: TRBV5-5
cdr3_aa: CASSLEGETQYF

j_call: TRBJ2-2
v_call: TRBV27
cdr3_aa: CASSLWGSNTGELFF

j_call: TRBJ1-5
v_call: TRBV6-5
cdr3_aa: CASSRGWGSNQPQHF

j_call: TRBJ1-3
v_call: TRBV25-1
cdr3_aa: CASSETRYGSGNTIYF

j_call: TRBJ2-4
v_call: TRBV27
cdr3_aa: CASFPEPLAGLNIQYF

j_call: TRBJ2-3
v_call: TRBV9
cdr3_aa: CASKGGPTDTQYF